The clone carrying this TCR beta chain was counted at least ten times. The antigen is undetermined. The sample is drawn from a study of T cell repertoires in cytomegalovirus infection. At the level of the study: Matching HLA type and CMV infection were both indicated by public TCR beta signatures. Study-wide findings and caveats: The study found HLA-C-restricted CMV-specific TCR beta clonotypes dominating the ex vivo response.

Trimming took 5 bases from V and 9 from J, leaving 14 bases between them. This CDR3 comprises 14 residues. CDR1 and CDR2 (germline): SGHVS, FNYEAQ. TCRdb re-derived calls from the reads in MiXCR, one entry per CDR3 protein. The sample includes about 140,000 distinct CDR3 sequences, roughly 6% of them seen just once. The chain employs TRBV7-6 and TRBJ1-6, with D possibly matching TRBD1 (6 bases). The source is a human donor in good health (CMV status not recorded). Some clones in this sample may be carry-over from other donors' samples. Source material: PBMCs. The CDR3, as DNA: TGTGCCAGCAGCGACTCAGGGGCCGGTTCACCCCTCCACTTT. This codes for CASSDSGAGSPLHF. Combining the CDR3 with reference TRBV7-6 and TRBJ1-6 gives the whole variable domain GAGVSQSPRYKVTKRGQDVALRCDPISGHVSLYWYRQALGQGPEFLTYFNYEAQQDKSGLPNDRFSAERPEGSISTLTIQRTEQRDSAMYRCASSDSGAGSPLHFGNGTRLTVT.